Listed below are T cell receptor beta chains from one sample, sequenced in a study of T cells after posttransplantation cyclophosphamide. Clones were sequenced by immunoSEQ multiplex PCR, and TCRdb holds only the in-frame ones, with some missing. Among some 19,000 clones listed, 75% to 90% were seen once. Source: PBMCs, taken roughly 350 days after allogeneic stem cell transplant with calcineurin inhibitor and methotrexate. These receptors came from a female patient between 30 and 39 years old who received an allogeneic stem cell transplant from an unrelated donor, was CMV-positive, and had acute and chronic GVHD. Some T cells here may be from the graft donor. CDR3s include the opening cysteine and the closing phenylalanine or tryptophan. The D gene is left open where the match is weak. Size is omitted from some rows. Given values are once, few, many or a class for expanded clones.

TRBV7-8	TRBJ2-3	.	.	CASSLASGDTQYF	TGTGCCAGCAGCTTAGCTTCAGGAGATACGCAGTATTTT
TRBV30	TRBJ2-7	.	.	CAWRGGLLGDYEQYF	TGTGCCTGGAGGGGGGGGCTTTTGGGTGACTACGAGCAGTACTTC
TRBV5-1	TRBJ1-6	.	.	CASSLGEQGYNSPLHF	TGCGCCAGCAGCTTGGGGGAACAGGGATATAATTCACCCCTCCACTTT
TRBV7-2	TRBJ2-1	.	TRBD2	CASSLGTSGYNEQFF	TGTGCCAGCAGCTTAGGGACTAGCGGATACAATGAGCAGTTCTTC
TRBV29-1	TRBJ1-2	.	TRBD1	CSVEIYRGLDYGYTF	TGCAGCGTTGAAATCTACAGGGGGCTGGACTATGGCTACACCTTC
TRBV6-1	TRBJ2-3	.	.	CASSEGGSTGGTQYF	TGTGCCAGCAGTGAAGGGGGATCAACAGGTGGTACGCAGTATTTT
TRBV19	TRBJ2-3	once	.	CASSMPGADTQYF	TGTGCCAGTAGTATGCCCGGGGCAGATACGCAGTATTTT
TRBV6-4	TRBJ2-5	.	TRBD1	CEGTEKETQYF	TGCGAAGGGACAGAGAAAGAGACCCAGTACTTC
TRBV11-2	TRBJ2-1	.	TRBD2	CASSLGASGSDEQFF	TGTGCCAGCAGCTTAGGGGCTAGCGGGAGTGATGAGCAGTTCTTC
TRBV4-3	TRBJ2-2	.	.	CASSQEQGGTGELFF	TGCGCCAGCAGCCAAGAACAGGGTGGTACCGGGGAGCTGTTTTTT
TRBV15	TRBJ1-4	.	.	CATSRAEEMDEKLFF	TGTGCCACCAGCAGAGCAGAGGAAATGGATGAAAAACTGTTTTTT
TRBV27	TRBJ2-5	.	.	CASSITSQETQYF	TGTGCCAGCAGCATAACTAGCCAAGAGACCCAGTACTTC
TRBV11-2	TRBJ1-2	.	.	CASSSSRSTSPYGYTF	TGTGCCAGCAGCTCTTCTAGGTCAACTAGTCCATATGGCTACACCTTC
TRBV25-1	TRBJ1-2	.	.	CASSAWTVNYGYTF	TGTGCCAGCAGTGCCTGGACAGTCAACTATGGCTACACCTTC
TRBV29-1	TRBJ2-5	.	.	CSVVRGIGETQYF	TGCAGCGTTGTACGGGGTATCGGAGAGACCCAGTACTTC
TRBV19	TRBJ2-1	.	TRBD2	CASSQRLAGSYNEQFF	TGTGCCAGTAGTCAAAGACTAGCGGGCTCCTACAATGAGCAGTTCTTC
TRBV6-5	TRBJ1-1	.	.	CASSYSAGTGTEAFF	TGTGCCAGCAGTTACTCGGCGGGGACTGGTACTGAAGCTTTCTTT
TRBV19	TRBJ1-2	few	.	CASSMSLNYGYTF	TGTGCCAGTAGTATGTCCTTGAACTATGGCTACACCTTC
TRBV7-6	TRBJ2-3	.	.	CASSLDRLTDTQYF	TGTGCCAGCAGCTTAGATCGACTCACAGATACGCAGTATTTT
TRBV5-6	TRBJ1-2	.	TRBD1	CASSLTGGGSLVLGF	TGTGCCAGCAGCTTGACAGGGGGCGGATCTCTGGTACTAGGCTTC
TRBV11-3	TRBJ2-1	.	.	CASSSVQGTSSYNEQFF	TGTGCCAGCAGCTCCGTACAGGGTACCAGCTCCTACAATGAGCAGTTCTTC
TRBV19	TRBJ1-2	.	.	CASSPSQGFNGYTF	TGTGCCAGTAGTCCGTCACAGGGATTCAATGGCTACACCTTC
TRBV30	TRBJ1-5	.	TRBD1	CAWRAGGNQPQHF	TGTGCCTGGAGAGCAGGGGGGAATCAGCCCCAGCATTTT
TRBV5-1	TRBJ1-1	.	.	CASSLQRGMNTEAFF	TGCGCCAGCAGCTTGCAAAGAGGGATGAACACTGAAGCTTTCTTT
TRBV27	TRBJ1-2	.	.	CASSSSNDRQNGYTF	TGTGCCAGCAGTTCCTCGAACGATAGACAGAATGGCTACACCTTC
TRBV14	TRBJ1-4	.	TRBD1	CASSTGQGNEKLFF	TGTGCCAGCAGCACTGGACAGGGGAATGAAAAACTGTTTTTT
TRBV25-1	TRBJ1-1	.	.	CASSVDRNTEAFF	TGTGCCAGCAGTGTAGACAGAAACACTGAAGCTTTCTTT
TRBV14	TRBJ1-2	.	TRBD1	CASSQPGQGAGGNYGYTF	TGTGCCAGCAGCCAACCTGGACAGGGGGCGGGGGGGAACTATGGCTACACCTTC
TRBV4-1	TRBJ1-5	.	.	CASSQVEGSNQPQHF	TGCGCCAGCAGCCAAGTCGAGGGTAGCAATCAGCCCCAGCATTTT
TRBV11-1	TRBJ1-3	.	.	CASSEGLSGNTIYF	TGTGCCAGCAGCGAGGGACTCTCCGGAAACACCATATATTTT
TRBV29-1	TRBJ1-1	.	.	CSAWGDTEAFF	TGCAGCGCGTGGGGGGACACTGAAGCTTTCTTT
TRBV19	TRBJ1-5	.	TRBD1	CASSTHFGDRNSNQPQHF	TGTGCCAGTAGTACACATTTCGGGGACAGGAATAGCAATCAGCCCCAGCATTTT
TRBV2	TRBJ2-7	.	TRBD2	CASSPDYSGRAAPYEQYF	TGTGCCAGCAGTCCCGATTATAGCGGGAGGGCCGCACCCTACGAGCAGTACTTC
TRBV7-2	TRBJ2-3	.	TRBD2	CASSRAGFTDTQYF	TGTGCCAGCAGTAGAGCGGGATTCACAGATACGCAGTATTTT
TRBV7-9	TRBJ2-2	once	.	CASSSLTASNTGELFF	TGTGCCAGCAGCTCCCTGACAGCCTCGAACACCGGGGAGCTGTTTTTT
TRBV6-5	TRBJ2-1	.	.	CASSYQSRGNEQFF	TGTGCCAGCAGTTACCAGAGTAGGGGCAATGAGCAGTTCTTC
TRBV5-8	TRBJ1-2	few	TRBD1	CASSRIPGQESYGYTF	TGTGCCAGCAGCCGGATACCGGGACAGGAGAGCTATGGCTACACCTTC
TRBV7-8	TRBJ1-5	.	TRBD1	CASSLNRGYQPQHF	TGTGCCAGCAGCTTAAACAGGGGATACCAGCCCCAGCATTTT
TRBV9	TRBJ1-5	once	.	CASSVETGNQPQHF	TGTGCCAGCAGCGTAGAAACAGGGAATCAGCCCCAGCATTTT
TRBV7-9	TRBJ1-1	.	.	CASSLKQGSTAFF	TGTGCCAGCAGCTTAAAACAGGGTTCGACGGCTTTCTTT
TRBV25-1	TRBJ2-3	once	.	CASSEWALDTQYF	TGTGCCAGCAGTGAATGGGCCTTAGATACGCAGTATTTT
TRBV5-8	TRBJ2-3	.	TRBD2	CASRDGSSGRFTDTQYF	TGTGCCAGCAGGGACGGGTCTAGCGGGAGGTTCACAGATACGCAGTATTTT
TRBV9	TRBJ2-1	.	.	CASSVVPGDEQFF	TGTGCCAGCAGCGTAGTACCGGGGGACGAGCAGTTCTTC
TRBV19	TRBJ1-1	once	.	CASTPMLGGMNTEAFF	TGTGCCAGTACCCCAATGCTTGGGGGGATGAACACTGAAGCTTTCTTT
TRBV27	TRBJ2-7	.	TRBD2	CASSLWAGSSGASYEQYF	TGTGCCAGCAGTTTATGGGCCGGTTCTAGCGGGGCCTCCTACGAGCAGTACTTC
TRBV13	TRBJ2-7	.	TRBD2	CASSPIRGGEQYF	TGTGCCAGCAGCCCTATTCGCGGGGGCGAGCAGTACTTC
TRBV7-9	TRBJ2-2	.	.	CASSSHLRGTGELFF	TGTGCCAGCAGCTCCCATTTGAGGGGGACCGGGGAGCTGTTTTTT
TRBV9	TRBJ1-5	.	.	CASSVGQNQPQHF	TGTGCCAGCAGCGTAGGACAGAATCAGCCCCAGCATTTT
TRBV9	TRBJ2-4	.	TRBD2	CASSPGLAGGIQYF	TGTGCCAGCAGCCCTGGACTAGCGGGGGGCATTCAGTACTTC
TRBV6-1	TRBJ2-1	.	TRBD2	CASRLLAGANNEQFF	TGTGCCAGCAGGCTACTAGCGGGAGCCAACAATGAGCAGTTCTTC
TRBV6-5	TRBJ1-1	.	TRBD1	CASSPSGGNTEAFF	TGTGCCAGCAGCCCCTCAGGGGGGAACACTGAAGCTTTCTTT
TRBV11-2	TRBJ2-7	.	.	CASSSLVSYEQYF	TGTGCCAGCAGCTCCCTCGTCTCCTACGAGCAGTACTTC
TRBV25-1	TRBJ2-3	.	.	CASSAGSTDTQYF	TGTGCCAGCAGTGCGGGGTCGACAGATACGCAGTATTTT